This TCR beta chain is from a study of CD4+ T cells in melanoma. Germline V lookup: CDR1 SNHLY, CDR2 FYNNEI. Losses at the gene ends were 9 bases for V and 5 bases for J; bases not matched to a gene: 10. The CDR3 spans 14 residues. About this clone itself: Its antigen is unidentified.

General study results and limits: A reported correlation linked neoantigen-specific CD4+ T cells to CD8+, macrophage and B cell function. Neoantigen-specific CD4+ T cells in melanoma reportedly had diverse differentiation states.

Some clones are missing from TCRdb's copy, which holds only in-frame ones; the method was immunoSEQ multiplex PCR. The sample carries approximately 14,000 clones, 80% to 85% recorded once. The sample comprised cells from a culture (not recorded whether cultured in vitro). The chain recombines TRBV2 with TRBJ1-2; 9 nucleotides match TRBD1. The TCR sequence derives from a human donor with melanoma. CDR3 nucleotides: TGTGCCAGTAACCGGGACAGGGTAGGATATGGCTACACCTTC. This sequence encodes CASNRDRVGYGYTF. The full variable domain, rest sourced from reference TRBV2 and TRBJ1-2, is EPEVTQTPSHQVTQMGQEVILRCVPISNHLYFYWYRQILGQKVEFLVSFYNNEISEKSEIFDDQFSVERPDGSNFTLKIRSTKLEDSAMYFCASNRDRVGYGYTFGSGTRLTVV.